The present T cell receptor (beta chain) was sequenced within a study of T-cell reconstitution after alpha-beta-depleted transplantation in children listed by TCRdb under 2016. General notes on the study: Using TCR repertoire profiling, the study followed T-cell immune reconstitution in a quantitative way in children after TCRalphabeta/CD19-depleted allogeneic hematopoietic cell transplantation. Here is what the overall study found, with its caveats: In some patients, the high TCRbeta diversity seen at day 60 was put down to recipient T cells and intrathymic progenitors that had survived conditioning. The frequencies of hyperexpanded clones fell over the following months, and after one year, T-cell counts and TCRbeta diversity were mostly attributed to newly produced T cells. About two months after transplant, the apparently early recovery of alphabetaT-cell counts reportedly depended on just several hundred clones that had expanded rapidly and came from non-depleted graft cells.

The CDR3 runs 13 residues from the cysteine to the phenylalanine. Only the CDR3 part of the read is kept: 39 bases, read in frame from the first base. Trimming removed 3 bases from V and 5 bases from J, leaving 11 bases between the germline ends. The germline V gene (reference sequence) provides CDR1 DFQATT and CDR2 SNEGSKA. Library construction relied on PCR. Sequencing was performed on an Illumina HiSeq 2500. Molecular barcoding was employed in the preparation of TCR libraries, with unique molecular identifiers being used to normalize TCRbeta repertoire quantification. Starting from the raw public reads, TCRdb applied fastp trimming at Q25, assembled clones with MiXCR and retained in-frame beta chains. Records with the same CDR3 protein are collapsed into one entry carrying the most frequent genes and DNA. The sample records fewer than 550,000 distinct CDR3 sequences, roughly 11% of which are singletons. 13% to 15% of the sample rests with the top ten.

On this clonotype itself: Its antigen is unknown. One base away there is no much larger clone; base qualities are not given.

The treatment or condition label of this sample denotes: allogeneic hematopoietic cell transplantation with graft depleted of TCRalphabeta T cells and CD19 B cells. The children who served as transplant recipients had been given grafts of TCRalphabeta/CD19-depleted allogeneic hematopoietic cells. Specimen: PBMCs, mostly from graft donor cells, collected 180 days after TCRalphabeta/CD19-depleted stem cell transplant. The sequence is built from TRBV20-1 and TRBJ2-1; the D gene is unclear. The clonotype was recovered from a female patient between 2 and 15 years old who had a stem cell transplant for aplastic anemia, so the T cells may come from the graft donor. At the DNA level, the sequence is TGCAGTGCTAGTGCCCGGGCAAACAATGAGCAGTTCTTC. This gives the protein CSASARANNEQFF.